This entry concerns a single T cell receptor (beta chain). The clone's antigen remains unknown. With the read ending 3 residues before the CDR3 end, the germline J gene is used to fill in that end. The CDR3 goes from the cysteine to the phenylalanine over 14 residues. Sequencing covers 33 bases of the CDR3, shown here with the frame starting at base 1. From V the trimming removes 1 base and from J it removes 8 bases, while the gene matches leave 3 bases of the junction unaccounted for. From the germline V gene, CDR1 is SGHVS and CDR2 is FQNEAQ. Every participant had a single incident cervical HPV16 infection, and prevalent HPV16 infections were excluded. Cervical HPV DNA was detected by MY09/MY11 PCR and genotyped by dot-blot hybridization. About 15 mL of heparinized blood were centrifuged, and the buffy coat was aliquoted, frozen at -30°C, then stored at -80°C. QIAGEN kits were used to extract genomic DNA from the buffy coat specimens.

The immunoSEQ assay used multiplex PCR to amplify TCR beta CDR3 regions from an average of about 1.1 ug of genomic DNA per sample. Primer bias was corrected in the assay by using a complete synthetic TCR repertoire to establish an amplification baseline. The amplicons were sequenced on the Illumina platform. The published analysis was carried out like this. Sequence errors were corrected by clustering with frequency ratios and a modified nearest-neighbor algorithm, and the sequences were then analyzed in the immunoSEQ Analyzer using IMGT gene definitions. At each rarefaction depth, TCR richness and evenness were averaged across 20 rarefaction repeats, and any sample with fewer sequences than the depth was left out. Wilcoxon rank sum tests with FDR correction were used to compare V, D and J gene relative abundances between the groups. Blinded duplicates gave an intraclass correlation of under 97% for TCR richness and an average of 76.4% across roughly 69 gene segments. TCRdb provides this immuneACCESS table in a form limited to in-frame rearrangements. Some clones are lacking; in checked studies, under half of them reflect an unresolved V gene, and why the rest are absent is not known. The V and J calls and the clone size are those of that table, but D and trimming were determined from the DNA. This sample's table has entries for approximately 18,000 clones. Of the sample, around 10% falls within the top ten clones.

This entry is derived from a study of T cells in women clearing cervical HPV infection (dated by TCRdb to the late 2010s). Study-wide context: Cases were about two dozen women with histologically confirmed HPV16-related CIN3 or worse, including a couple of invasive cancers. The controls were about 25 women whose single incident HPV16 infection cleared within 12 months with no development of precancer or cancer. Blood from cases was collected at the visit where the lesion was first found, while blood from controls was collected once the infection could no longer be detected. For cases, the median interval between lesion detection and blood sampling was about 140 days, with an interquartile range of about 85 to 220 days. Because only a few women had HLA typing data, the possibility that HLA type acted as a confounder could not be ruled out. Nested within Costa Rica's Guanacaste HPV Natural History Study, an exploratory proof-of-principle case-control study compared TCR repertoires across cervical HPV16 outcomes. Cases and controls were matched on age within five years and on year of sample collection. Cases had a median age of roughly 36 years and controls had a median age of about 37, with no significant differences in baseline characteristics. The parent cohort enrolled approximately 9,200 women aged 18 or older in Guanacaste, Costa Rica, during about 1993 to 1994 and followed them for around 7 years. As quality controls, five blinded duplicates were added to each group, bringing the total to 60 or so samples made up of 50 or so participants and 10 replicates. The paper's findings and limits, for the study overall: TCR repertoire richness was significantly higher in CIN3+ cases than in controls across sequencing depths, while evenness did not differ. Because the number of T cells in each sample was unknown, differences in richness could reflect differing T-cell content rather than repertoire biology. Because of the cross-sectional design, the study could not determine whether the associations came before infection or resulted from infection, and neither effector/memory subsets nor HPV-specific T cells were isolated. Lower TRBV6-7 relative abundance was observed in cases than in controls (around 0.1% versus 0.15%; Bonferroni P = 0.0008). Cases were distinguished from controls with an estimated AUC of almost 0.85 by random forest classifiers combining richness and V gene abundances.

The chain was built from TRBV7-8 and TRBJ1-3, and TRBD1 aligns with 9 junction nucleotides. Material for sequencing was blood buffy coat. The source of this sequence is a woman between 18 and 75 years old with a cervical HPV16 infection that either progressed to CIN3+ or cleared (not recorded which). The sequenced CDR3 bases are TGTGCCAGCAGCTTAGGACAGGGGGGCCACACC. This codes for CASSLGQGGHT. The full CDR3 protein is CASSLGQGGHTIYF.